This T cell receptor beta chain was recovered during a study of blood T cell repertoires in COVID-19. Turning to the study itself: COVID-19 samples collected from the United States, Italy and Spain covered acute and convalescent phases.

Original methodology: It was from reference gene primer amplification that nucleated cell counts were estimated. Only in-frame clones appear in the TCRdb table, and some are missing; sequencing was by immunoSEQ multiplex PCR. V and J calls and clone size follow that table, whereas D and trimming were derived from the DNA. The table shows around 88,000 clones, with over 60% occurring only once. V was pared by 6 bases and J by 5 bases, with 5 bases of the junction left unmatched. Per germline, CDR1 SNHLY and CDR2 FYNNEI. There are 13 residues in the CDR3. This TCR was recovered from a man aged 50 or older who had recovered from COVID-19. The sample consisted of peripheral blood. The V gene is TRBV2, the J gene TRBJ2-5; TRBD2 matches at 8 bases. Written as DNA, the CDR3 is TGTGCCAGCAGAACGGGACTAGTGGAGACCCAGTACTTC. Protein sequence: CASRTGLVETQYF.